The 13 T cell receptor beta chains below all came from one sample that was sequenced in a study of T-cell reconstitution after alpha-beta-depleted transplantation in children. TCRbeta library preparation incorporated unique molecular identifiers. TCRdb re-analysed the PCR reads in MiXCR, keeping a single row per CDR3 protein. The sample carries more than 450,000 distinct CDR3 sequences, around 18% recorded once. The input for sequencing was PBMCs from the stem cell graft donor, taken from the stem cell graft. Receptors originate from a human donor who donated a stem cell graft to a child with acute lymphoblastic leukemia.

The chain carries TRBV7-9 and TRBJ2-2; possibly TRBD2 for D (6 bases). CDR1 and CDR2 from the germline V gene are SEHNR and FQNEAQ (reference sequence). Trimming stripped 2 bases from V and 4 bases from J, with 14 bases between. CDR3 length: 16 residues. This CDR3 reads CASSLSGTPTTGELFF. CDR3 coding DNA: TGTGCCAGCAGCTTATCCGGGACTCCTACCACCGGGGAGCTGTTTTTT.

This clonotype was counted between two and nine times. The chain uses TRBV6-5 and TRBJ2-1; D might be TRBD1 (5 bases). CDR1 is MNHEY and CDR2 is SVGAGI in the germline V gene. Trimming pared 0 bases from V and 10 bases from J, leaving 10 bases between. CDR3 length: 13 amino acids. The CDR3 spells CASSYSPRQEQFF. The CDR3 DNA follows: TGTGCCAGCAGTTACTCTCCGCGACAGGAGCAGTTCTTC.

The chain combines TRBV27 with TRBJ2-7; 9 nucleotides line up with TRBD1. The CDR3 is 15 amino acids. After removal of 3 bases from V and 6 bases from J, the junction contained 9 bases not matched to a gene. The germline CDR1 and CDR2 sequences are MNHEY and SMNVEV (reference sequence). The CDR3 DNA reads TGTGCCAGCAGTTTTTCCGGGACAGGGACGTTCGAGCAGTACTTC. It specifies CASSFSGTGTFEQYF.

The chain has TRBV7-9 and TRBJ2-7; 7 bases map to TRBD2. This CDR3 comprises 16 residues. V lost 6 bases and J lost 0; bases outside the gene matches: 11. From germline, CDR1 is SEHNR and CDR2 FQNEAQ (reference sequence). CDR3 residues: CASRAGASGFSYEQYF. DNA for the CDR3: TGTGCCAGCAGGGCGGGAGCTAGCGGTTTCTCCTACGAGCAGTACTTC.

J is TRBJ2-7 and V is TRBV20-1; D remains ambiguous. Germline V lookup: CDR1 DFQATT, CDR2 SNEGSKA (reference sequence). The V and J ends lost 4 bases and 4 bases respectively, with 11 bases between them. CDR3 length: 12 residues. The CDR3 DNA reads TGCAGTGCTACCCCCGGAACTTACGAGCAGTACTTC. Its protein is CSATPGTYEQYF.

This clonotype has ten or more counts. The DNA of the CDR3 is TGTGCCAGCAGTGCTACAGGGGAGAATGAGCAGTTCTTC. Residues: CASSATGENEQFF. V and J are TRBV6-4 and TRBJ2-1, with TRBD1 identical over 7 bases. The CDR3 runs to 13 residues. The V gene end was trimmed by 4 bases and the J gene end by 7 bases; junction bases not matched to a gene: 4. Germline V gene lookup returns CDR1 MRHNA and CDR2 SNTAGT.

This clonotype was seen a few times. The chain joins TRBV12-3 or TRBV12-4 to TRBJ1-1; possibly TRBD1 for D (6 bases). The CDR3 loop spans 14 amino acids. V was clipped by 5 bases and J by 8 bases, with 18 bases between them. CDR3 sequence (DNA): TGTGCCAGCAGTGGGGGGCGGGGGGTCTCGGAAGCTTTCTTT. Protein product: CASSGGRGVSEAFF.

This clonotype was found a few times. The V call is TRBV29-1, the J call TRBJ2-7; D might be TRBD2 (6 bases). Trimming left V 2 bases short and J 4 bases short, with 15 bases between. Germline V gene data show CDR1 as SQVTM and CDR2 as ANQGSEA. The CDR3 has 14 residues. The CDR3 nucleotides read TGCAGCGTTGAATTGGCGGGAAGGAGTTACGAGCAGTACTTC. Its protein product is CSVELAGRSYEQYF.

This chain uses TRBV5-1 with TRBJ1-4; 9 bases line up with TRBD1. J was trimmed by 0 bases and V by 4 bases; bases with no gene match: 7. This CDR3 contains 17 residues. Germline V gene data show CDR1 as SGHRS and CDR2 as YFSETQ. Here the CDR3 DNA reads TGCGCCAGCAGCACCCGGGACAGGGACCCAACTAATGAAAAACTGTTTTTT. Protein sequence: CASSTRDRDPTNEKLFF.

In this sample, this clonotype turned up a few times. The chain employs TRBV7-8 and TRBJ1-5; weak D call: TRBD1 (5 bases). The length of the CDR3 is 14 residues. The germline CDR1 and CDR2 sequences are SGHVS and FQNEAQ. Trimming left V 4 bases short and J 9 bases short, with 16 bases between. The CDR3 nucleotides are TGTGCCAGCAGCTCCGGTGACGGGGCTCGGCCCCAGCATTTT. This gives the protein CASSSGDGARPQHF.

The chain links TRBV12-3 or TRBV12-4 to TRBJ2-6; perhaps TRBD1 as D (5 bases). Trimming cost V 2 bases and J 0 bases, with 8 bases left between them. There are 16 residues in the CDR3. CDR3 sequence: CASSLRTGSGANVLTF. The CDR3 nucleotides are TGTGCCAGCAGTTTAAGAACAGGCTCTGGGGCCAACGTCCTGACTTTC.

This clonotype has more than one count but fewer than ten. The V gene is TRBV10-3, the J gene TRBJ2-7; D gene unclear. V lost 4 bases to trimming and J lost 6 bases, with 10 bases between them. The V gene's germline CDR1 is ENHRY and CDR2 SYGVKD. This CDR3 spans 12 amino acids. The CDR3 is CAISGALREQYF. CDR3 nucleotides: TGTGCCATCAGTGGCGCGCTACGCGAGCAGTACTTC.

This clonotype was seen only a few times. Here the CDR3 reads CAISEPSPQGSSGNTIYF. CDR3 coding DNA: TGTGCCATCAGTGAGCCGAGCCCCCAGGGAAGCTCTGGAAACACCATATATTTT. The chain employs TRBV10-3 and TRBJ1-3; perhaps TRBD1 as D (5 bases). The CDR3 runs 18 residues. The germline V and J ends were trimmed by 2 bases and 0 bases, with 17 bases remaining between them. Germline CDR1 is ENHRY and CDR2 is SYGVKD.